The next 26 T cell receptor beta chains were all read from a single sample in a study of T cell responses to AZD1222 COVID-19 vaccine. The protocol was immunoSEQ multiplex PCR, while the TCRdb copy is restricted to in-frame clones and leaves out a portion. The profile covers about 99,000 clones, with approximately 88% appearing a single time and around 3% taken by the ten largest. The source was peripheral blood, collected on day 0 of AZD1222 vaccination. Receptor source: an adult in good health.

V and J are TRBV4-2 and TRBJ1-6; TRBD1 matches 7 bases. The V gene end was trimmed by 10 bases and the J gene end by 7 bases; junction bases not matched to a gene: 7. The germline gives CDR1 LGHNA, CDR2 YNFKEQ. The length of the CDR3 is 13 residues. The CDR3 here is CATGQDYNSPLHF. CDR3 sequence (DNA): TGTGCCACCGGACAGGACTACAATTCACCCCTCCACTTT.

The chain combines TRBV19 with TRBJ1-1, with D hard to call. The CDR3 has 14 amino acids. Germline-derived CDR1 and CDR2 are LNHDA and SQIVND (reference sequence). V dropped 6 bases and J dropped 0 bases, with 11 bases sitting between them. The CDR3: CASRNRQLNTEAFF. For the CDR3, the DNA is TGTGCCAGTAGGAATCGCCAGTTGAACACTGAAGCTTTCTTT.

This chain links TRBV28 with TRBJ2-6, with D tentatively TRBD1 (5 bases). The CDR3 runs 15 residues. Germline CDR1 reads MDHEN; CDR2 reads SYDVKM. V was shortened by 6 bases and J by 2 bases, with 11 bases between the two germline ends. CDR3 residues: CASSNTGAGANVLTF. The CDR3 nucleotides read TGTGCCAGCAGCAATACAGGCGCTGGGGCCAACGTCCTGACTTTC.

The chain is built from TRBV7-2 and TRBJ2-7; D remains unclear. This CDR3 is built from 13 residues. V gave up 5 bases and J gave up 4 bases, with 12 bases separating them. Germline V gene lookup returns CDR1 SGHTA and CDR2 FQGNSA. CDR3 in amino acids: CASSVLETYEQYF. CDR3 coding DNA: TGTGCCAGCAGCGTCCTGGAGACTTACGAGCAGTACTTC.

The genes are TRBV2 and TRBJ1-4; the D is unclear. The CDR3 loop spans 12 amino acids. Germline lookup yields CDR1 SNHLY and CDR2 FYNNEI. V was shortened by 6 bases and J by 7 bases, with 9 bases between the two germline ends. CDR3: CASRTVGEKLFF. Written as DNA, the CDR3 is TGTGCCAGCAGGACGGTGGGTGAAAAACTGTTTTTT.

The V and J genes are TRBV2 and TRBJ1-1; 7 bases match TRBD1. The CDR3 consists of 13 residues. The germline gives CDR1 SNHLY, CDR2 FYNNEI. V lost 8 bases, J lost 3 bases, and 6 bases stayed unmatched. CDR3: CASLDREDTEAFF. CDR3 DNA sequence: TGTGCCAGCCTCGACAGGGAGGACACTGAAGCTTTCTTT.

V is TRBV4-3 and J is TRBJ2-1; 9 bases match TRBD2. With V trimmed by 0 bases and J by 2 bases, 5 bases remained unmatched. Germline loops: CDR1 LGHNA, CDR2 YSLEER. The length of the CDR3 is 17 residues. The CDR3 nucleotides read TGCGCCAGCAGCCAAGAGGGTGGGACTAGCCCCTACAATGAGCAGTTCTTC. It is translated as CASSQEGGTSPYNEQFF.

The rearrangement links TRBV9 to TRBJ2-7, with TRBD2 matching over 10 bases. Germline V lookup: CDR1 SGDLS, CDR2 YYNGEE. The CDR3 is 16 residues long. With 0 bases clipped from V and 2 bases from J, the junction kept 5 bases outside the gene matches. The chain's CDR3 is CASSVARTSGTYEQYF. The CDR3 bases are TGTGCCAGCAGCGTAGCCCGGACTAGCGGAACCTACGAGCAGTACTTC.

V is TRBV4-2 and J is TRBJ2-1; 10 bases map to TRBD2. This CDR3 has 17 residues. The germline V gene has CDR1 LGHNA and CDR2 YNFKEQ. The J segment lost 3 bases and the V segment lost 1 base, leaving 6 bases of the junction unmatched. As DNA, the CDR3 is TGTGCCAGCAGCCAAGCTTTAGCGGGAGGATTCTACAATGAGCAGTTCTTC. Its translation is CASSQALAGGFYNEQFF.

This clone appeared a few times. The chain combines TRBV6-5 with TRBJ1-3, with D unresolved. V was clipped by 4 bases and J by 0 bases, with 13 bases between them. The CDR3 spans 16 residues. Germline assignment: CDR1 MNHEY and CDR2 SVGAGI. DNA of the CDR3: TGTGCCAGCAGTTTCGACGTCCCTACCTCTGGAAACACCATATATTTT. The encoded protein is CASSFDVPTSGNTIYF.

This chain connects TRBV27 to TRBJ1-6, with 7 bases lining up with TRBD1. J gave up 5 bases and V 6 bases, and 7 bases lay outside the gene matches. The CDR3 length is 15 residues. Germline assignment: CDR1 MNHEY and CDR2 SMNVEV (reference sequence). CDR3 sequence: CASSLGTVNNSPLHF. In DNA form, the CDR3 reads TGTGCCAGCAGCCTAGGGACAGTTAATAATTCACCCCTCCACTTT.

The V gene is TRBV18, the J gene TRBJ1-1; possibly TRBD1 for D (5 bases). Trimming took 3 bases from V and 4 from J, leaving 12 bases between them. The CDR3 is 14 amino acids. Germline assignment: CDR1 KGHSH and CDR2 LQKENI. CDR3 loop: CASSPQGEVTEAFF. The CDR3 nucleotides read TGTGCCAGCTCACCGCAGGGAGAGGTCACTGAAGCTTTCTTT.

The chain couples TRBV15 to TRBJ2-6; D is undetermined. Looked up from germline, CDR1 is LNHNV and CDR2 is YYDKDF (reference sequence). CDR3 size: 18 residues. V was trimmed by 0 bases and J by 2 bases, leaving 14 bases between them. CDR3 nucleotide sequence: TGTGCCACCAGCAGAGATGGGTCCGCGGTAACTGGGGCCAACGTCCTGACTTTC. It yields the protein CATSRDGSAVTGANVLTF. Together with reference TRBV15 and TRBJ2-6, the CDR3 gives the full variable domain: DAMVIQNPRYQVTQFGKPVTLSCSQTLNHNVMYWYQQKSSQAPKLLFHYYDKDFNNEADTPDNFQSRRPNTSFCFLDIRSPGLGDTAMYLCATSRDGSAVTGANVLTFGAGSRLTVL.

The chain uses TRBV28 and TRBJ1-2, with 9 positions matching TRBD1. The length of the CDR3 is 15 residues. The V segment lost 3 bases and the J segment 3 bases; nucleotides outside the gene matches: 5. The germline gives CDR1 MDHEN, CDR2 SYDVKM. The CDR3: CASSFPQGADYGYTF. The CDR3 region has the DNA TGTGCCAGCAGTTTTCCACAGGGGGCCGACTATGGCTACACCTTC.

The chain has TRBV28 and TRBJ2-3; D gene uncertain. The CDR3 contains 14 residues. Trimming left V 7 bases short and J 0 bases short, with 11 bases between. Germline CDR1 is MDHEN and CDR2 is SYDVKM. CDR3: CASIGRTSTDTQYF. CDR3 DNA sequence: TGTGCCAGCATCGGAAGAACTAGCACAGATACGCAGTATTTT.

The chain recombines TRBV14 with TRBJ1-1; no firm D call. Germline assignment: CDR1 SGHDN and CDR2 FVKESK. The CDR3 totals 14 residues. V lost 4 bases and J 4 bases, leaving 13 bases between the germline ends. The CDR3 sequence is CASSRLLGVTEAFF. In DNA, the CDR3 is TGTGCCAGCAGCCGCCTCCTTGGGGTCACTGAAGCTTTCTTT. Complete variable domain (other parts from reference TRBV14 and TRBJ1-1): EAGVTQFPSHSVIEKGQTVTLRCDPISGHDNLYWYRRVMGKEIKFLLHFVKESKQDESGMPNNRFLAERTGGTYSTLKVQPAELEDSGVYFCASSRLLGVTEAFFGQGTRLTVV.

The chain joins TRBV6-2 or TRBV6-3 to TRBJ2-3; D not certain. Germline values: CDR1 MNHEY, CDR2 SVGEGT. The CDR3 sequence is 12 residues long. Deletions cut 4 bases from V and 1 base from J, with 3 bases between. CDR3 sequence: CASSSRTDTQYF. CDR3 nucleotides: TGTGCCAGCAGTTCACGCACAGATACGCAGTATTTT.

This sequence joins TRBV5-1 and TRBJ1-2, with a tentative D call TRBD1 (5 bases). V lost 2 bases, J lost 6 bases, and 17 bases lay in between. The CDR3 runs to 15 residues. Looked up from germline, CDR1 is SGHRS and CDR2 is YFSETQ. CDR3 amino acids: CASSLIDSLSDGYTF. The DNA for the CDR3 is TGCGCCAGCAGCTTAATCGACAGCCTTAGCGATGGCTACACCTTC.

The table lists this clone with a count of one. The CDR3 here is CASSTPSGRTDTQYF. In nucleotides, the CDR3 is TGTGCCAGCAGCACTCCTAGCGGGCGGACAGATACGCAGTATTTT. V usage is TRBV7-9 and J usage is TRBJ2-3; 8 nucleotides agree with TRBD2. J lost 3 bases, V lost 5 bases, and 7 bases had no gene match. The germline V gene encodes CDR1 SEHNR and CDR2 FQNEAQ (reference sequence). The CDR3 has 15 amino acids.

This chain connects TRBV7-2 to TRBJ2-5, with D tentatively TRBD1 (5 bases). There are 15 residues in the CDR3. The V end was cut by 2 bases, the J end by 2 bases, with 12 bases between. Germline V gene lookup returns CDR1 SGHTA and CDR2 FQGNSA. The CDR3 protein is CASSLTSTVQETQYF. The CDR3 DNA sequence: TGTGCCAGCAGCTTAACTTCGACAGTACAAGAGACCCAGTACTTC.

The chain employs TRBV10-3 and TRBJ1-6, with unresolved D. The germline V gene has CDR1 ENHRY and CDR2 SYGVKD. Between the trimmed V and J ends, which lost 0 bases and 10 bases, there was a span of 10 bases. The CDR3 has 14 amino acids. CDR3 in amino acids: CAISESGPLSPLHF. The CDR3 DNA follows: TGTGCCATCAGTGAGTCTGGGCCCCTATCACCCCTCCACTTT.

This rearrangement joins TRBV6-5 to TRBJ1-2; D uncertain. Germline-derived CDR1 and CDR2 are MNHEY and SVGAGI. The CDR3 runs 11 residues. Deletions cut 7 bases from V and 4 bases from J, with 7 bases between. CDR3 sequence reads: CASTEGYGYTF. CDR3 sequence (DNA): TGTGCCAGCACCGAGGGCTATGGCTACACCTTC.

The chain is built from TRBV30 and TRBJ1-5; D is undetermined. This CDR3 region has 14 residues. The germline V and J ends were trimmed by 0 bases and 1 base, with 7 bases remaining between them. Per the germline V gene, CDR1 is GTSNPN and CDR2 is SVGIG (reference sequence). CDR3 region: CAWSVFQSNQPQHF. The DNA for the CDR3 is TGTGCCTGGAGTGTTTTTCAAAGCAATCAGCCCCAGCATTTT.

The chain carries TRBV5-1 and TRBJ2-7; D possibly corresponds to TRBD1 (6 bases). The V end lost 5 bases, the J end lost 0 bases, and 21 bases lay between the germline ends. The CDR3 sequence is 17 residues long. Germline V gene sequence: CDR1 SGHRS, CDR2 YFSETQ. The chain's CDR3 is CASRDESGTTSSYEQYF. The CDR3 bases are TGCGCCAGCAGAGATGAGTCCGGGACAACAAGCTCCTACGAGCAGTACTTC.

The gene calls are TRBV6-4 and TRBJ1-6; 7 bases match TRBD1. The V segment lost 4 bases and the J segment 7 bases; nucleotides outside the gene matches: 19. The CDR3 has 19 amino acids. In germline, CDR1 is MRHNA, CDR2 SNTAGT. CDR3 region: CASSGFKFNDGTVNSPLHF. CDR3 nucleotide sequence: TGTGCCAGCAGTGGATTTAAGTTTAATGACGGGACAGTAAATTCACCCCTCCACTTT.

A few counts support this clone. The CDR3 DNA reads TGCGCCAGCAGTCAATCGAGCGGGAGGACCTACGAGCAGTACTTC. Residues: CASSQSSGRTYEQYF. The rearrangement uses TRBV4-1 and TRBJ2-7; 9 bases line up with TRBD2. With V trimmed by 6 bases and J by 2 bases, 8 bases remained unmatched. The CDR3 covers 15 residues. Germline V gene data show CDR1 as MGHRA and CDR2 as YSYEKL.